A selection of T cell receptor beta chains follows, all from one sample in a study of blood T cell repertoires in COVID-19. Clones were read by immunoSEQ multiplex PCR, and TCRdb kept only the in-frame ones, dropping some. This table has roughly 250,000 clones, just under 85% appearing once. The sample consisted of peripheral blood. Receptors were obtained from a woman older than 75 with acute or convalescent COVID-19. CDR3s include the opening cysteine and the closing phenylalanine or tryptophan. A D gene is named only where the DNA matches it firmly.

d_call	j_call	v_call	cdr3_nt	cdr3_aa
.	TRBJ1-5	TRBV2	TGTGCCAGCAGTGAAGCGCGGCGGGGTCGTCAGCCCCAGCATTTT	CASSEARRGRQPQHF
.	TRBJ2-7	TRBV7-2	TGTGCCAGCAGCTTAGAGGCAGGTGACTACGAGCAGTACTTC	CASSLEAGDYEQYF
.	TRBJ1-2	TRBV7-9	TGTGCCAGCAGCTCTTCAGGGTTAGTAGGAGGCTACACCTTC	CASSSSGLVGGYTF
TRBD1	TRBJ1-2	TRBV28	TGTGCCAGCAGTTTAGGACAGGGCGGTCGCTACACCTTC	CASSLGQGGRYTF
.	TRBJ1-4	TRBV11-2	TGTGCCAGCAGCTCCCGAGGGATCCGAGACGAAAAACTGTTTTTT	CASSSRGIRDEKLFF
TRBD1	TRBJ2-3	TRBV7-3	TGTGCCAGCAGCCCAGGGGGCCGGGGCCGTGGAGATACGCAGTATTTT	CASSPGGRGRGDTQYF
TRBD1	TRBJ1-1	TRBV2	TGTGCCAGCAGCACGGACAGGGCAGCTTTCTTT	CASSTDRAAFF
TRBD1	TRBJ1-5	TRBV2	TGTGCCAGCAGTGCGGACAGGGCTCAGCCCCAGCATTTT	CASSADRAQPQHF
TRBD1	TRBJ1-6	TRBV10-2	TGCGCCAGCATGGACAGGGTTGGCTCACCCCTCCACTTT	CASMDRVGSPLHF
.	TRBJ1-4	TRBV6-5	TGTGCCAGCAGTTACTCCAGGACTAATGAAAAACTGTTTTTT	CASSYSRTNEKLFF
TRBD1	TRBJ1-2	TRBV18	TGTGCCAGCTCACCACGAAGGGACAGGGCAAATGGCTACACCTTC	CASSPRRDRANGYTF
TRBD1	TRBJ1-6	TRBV9	TGTGCCAGCAGCGTAAGTCAGGGGGCTCTTAATTCACCCCTCCACTTT	CASSVSQGALNSPLHF
.	TRBJ1-2	TRBV28	TGTGCCAGCCGTCTCCGGGACACCTATGGCTACACCTTC	CASRLRDTYGYTF
.	TRBJ1-1	TRBV29-1	TGCAGCGTTCGGGACTCTTCCATGAACACTGAAGCTTTCTTT	CSVRDSSMNTEAFF
.	TRBJ2-5	TRBV12-3/TRBV12-4	TGTGCCAGCAGTTTAGCGCCGGACATTGCCCAGTACTTC	CASSLAPDIAQYF